This TCR beta chain was identified in a study of CD8+ T cells in alopecia areata. At the level of the study: A 6-month period off drug followed tofacitinib, which lasted 6 to 18 months.

The study's findings and limits: Relative to mice, TCR sharing across patients was less clear, a difference possibly HLA-related.

As for this clone: Its antigen remains unknown.

CDR3 length: 14 residues. Looked up from germline, CDR1 is SQVTM and CDR2 is ANQGSEA. The germline V and J ends were trimmed by 0 bases and 6 bases, with 13 bases remaining between them. Sample treatment: oral pan-JAK inhibitor, 5-10 mg twice daily. Isolated RNA was reverse transcribed into cDNA used as the sequencing template. The repertoire was sequenced with immunoSEQ multiplex PCR; TCRdb's copy has only in-frame clones and lacks some. The sample yields some 42,000 clones, 80% to 95% seen once. The chain recombines TRBV29-1 with TRBJ2-3; the D is unclear. The sequencing here drew on CD8+ T cells sorted from blood, taken at week 24, from a patient treated with tofacitinib. The sequence was obtained from a human donor with alopecia areata. In DNA form, the CDR3 reads TGCAGCGTTGAAGAGTCCACGCCACTGGATACGCAGTATTTT. Its translation is CSVEESTPLDTQYF.